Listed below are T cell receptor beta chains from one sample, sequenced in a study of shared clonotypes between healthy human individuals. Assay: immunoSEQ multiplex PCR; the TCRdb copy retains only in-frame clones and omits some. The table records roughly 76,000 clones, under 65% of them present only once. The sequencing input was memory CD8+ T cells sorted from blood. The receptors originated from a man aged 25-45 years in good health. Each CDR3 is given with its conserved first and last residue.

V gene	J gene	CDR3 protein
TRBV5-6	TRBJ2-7	CASSSGYEQYF
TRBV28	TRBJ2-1	CASTQPTISYNEQFF
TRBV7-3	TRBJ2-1	CASSAGTGYNEQFF
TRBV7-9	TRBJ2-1	CASSLIAGGRDEQFF
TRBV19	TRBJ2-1	CASSSRNSGSRYNEQFF
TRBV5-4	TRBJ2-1	CASSLFSGTAGEQFF
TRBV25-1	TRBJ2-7	CASSGPSADEQYF
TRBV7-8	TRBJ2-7	CASSLVPGGYEQYF
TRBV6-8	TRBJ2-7	CASASLYEQYF
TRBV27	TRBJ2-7	CASSSSGSVDEQYF
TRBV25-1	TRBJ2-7	CASSDGASGQYF
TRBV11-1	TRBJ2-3	CASSPRLPGTDTQYF
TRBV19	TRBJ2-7	CASSMNRRSYEQYF
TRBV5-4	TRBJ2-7	CASSTDGGLSSYEQYF
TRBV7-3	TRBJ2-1	CASSSHVGTSGTSPEQFF
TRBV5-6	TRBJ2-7	CASSFGAYEQYF
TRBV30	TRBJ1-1	CAWSRTNTEAFF
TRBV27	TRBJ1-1	CASSLTGMNTEAFF
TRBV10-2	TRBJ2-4	CASSELAKNIQYF
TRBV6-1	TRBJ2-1	CASSVAGGPYNEQFF
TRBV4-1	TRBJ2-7	CASSQVAGNYEQYF
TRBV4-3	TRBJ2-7	CASSYGQRSYEQYF
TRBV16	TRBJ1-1	CASSQSDTMNTEAFF
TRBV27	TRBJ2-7	CASSFSNVDEQYF
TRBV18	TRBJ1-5	CASSPRGTSLPNSNQPQHF
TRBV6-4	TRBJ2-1	CASSEGRGGSNEQFF
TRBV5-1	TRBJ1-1	CASSLGTGGATEAFF
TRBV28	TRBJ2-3	CASRKGQGVTDTQYF
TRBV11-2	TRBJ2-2	CASSGRDRDGPVTGELFF
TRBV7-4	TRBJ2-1	CASSLGGQFF
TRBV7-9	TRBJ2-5	CASQRPGVQETQYF
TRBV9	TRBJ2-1	CASSGRGSSYNEQFF
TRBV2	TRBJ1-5	CASRLLLNQPQHF
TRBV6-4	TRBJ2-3	CASSPGDPATQYF
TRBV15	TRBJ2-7	CATSRQGAYEQYF
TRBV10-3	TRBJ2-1	CAISESQGQGDEQFF
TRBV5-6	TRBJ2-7	CASSLGNWEQYF